This is a list of T cell receptor beta chains from one sample in a study of technical replicates of blood from several donors. Here immunoSEQ multiplex PCR was the method, and the copy in TCRdb shows in-frame clones only, minus some. The sample has approximately 75,000 clones; around 97% are singletons. Sample: T cells isolated from PBMCs. The receptors here all came from a human donor in good health. CDR3s include the opening cysteine and the closing phenylalanine or tryptophan. A D gene is named only where the DNA matches it firmly. Clone size appears in some rows only: once, few, many, or a class for an expanded clone.

>TRBV29-1|TRBJ2-7|TRBD2|-
TGCAGCGTGGGACTAGCGGAATCATACGAGCAGTACTTC
CSVGLAESYEQYF
>TRBV28|TRBJ2-7|-|-
TGTGCCAGCAGTTTAGTTCCGGGGTCCGGAGCCTACGAGCAGTACTTC
CASSLVPGSGAYEQYF
>TRBV6-1|TRBJ1-1|TRBD1|-
TGTGCCAGCAGTTCAATAGACAGGGTCACTGAAGCTTTCTTT
CASSSIDRVTEAFF
>TRBV5-5|TRBJ2-7|TRBD1|once
TGTGCCAGCAGCTCAAAACAGGGGACCTACGAGCAGTACTTC
CASSSKQGTYEQYF
>TRBV15|TRBJ2-5|TRBD1|-
TGTGCCACCAGCAGAGAATCCGGGACAGGGGATTTAGAGACCCAGTACTTC
CATSRESGTGDLETQYF
>TRBV12-5|TRBJ2-1|TRBD1|-
TGTGCTAGTGGTTCGTCGACAGGGAGCTCCTACAATGAGCAGTTCTTC
CASGSSTGSSYNEQFF
>TRBV6-5|TRBJ1-2|-|-
TGTGCCAGCAGTTACCATGATGGCTACACCTTC
CASSYHDGYTF
>TRBV5-1|TRBJ2-1|-|-
TGCGCCAGCAGTCAGCGGCCCTACAATGAGCAGTTCTTC
CASSQRPYNEQFF
>TRBV28|TRBJ2-3|-|-
TGTGCCAGCAGTTCCCAAGGGGTAGCGGGCACAGATACGCAGTATTTT
CASSSQGVAGTDTQYF
>TRBV4-1|TRBJ2-2|-|-
TGCGCCAGCAGCCAAGGAGGGTTAAGGACCGGGGAGCTGTTTTTT
CASSQGGLRTGELFF
>TRBV5-4|TRBJ2-5|TRBD1|-
TGTGCCAGCAGCTTGGAGGGGGCAAGCGGAGAGACCCAGTACTTC
CASSLEGASGETQYF
>TRBV6-5|TRBJ2-5|-|-
TGTGCCAGCAGTTACGACGGCCGGGGAGAGACCCAGTACTTC
CASSYDGRGETQYF
>TRBV27|TRBJ2-3|TRBD2|-
TGTGCCAGCACCGGTAGCGGGGGCACAGATACGCAGTATTTT
CASTGSGGTDTQYF
>TRBV27|TRBJ1-2|-|-
TGTGCCAGCAGTTTAATCAGGGGTCATACTAATGGCTACACCTTC
CASSLIRGHTNGYTF
>TRBV15|TRBJ1-5|-|-
TGTGCCACGCGAAATTCACAGGGTCTGAATCAGCCCCAGCATTTT
CATRNSQGLNQPQHF
>TRBV15|TRBJ2-5|TRBD2|-
TGTGCCACCAGCAGAGTTCTCAGCGGGGGGGAGACCCAGTACTTC
CATSRVLSGGETQYF
>TRBV10-3|TRBJ1-2|TRBD1|-
TGTGCCATCAGTACCGGACAGGGGGCGGATGGCTACACCTTC
CAISTGQGADGYTF
>TRBV7-9|TRBJ2-1|-|-
TGTGCCAGCATCCAGGGGAACAATGAGCAGTTCTTC
CASIQGNNEQFF
>TRBV28|TRBJ2-1|-|-
TGTGCCAGCCGTTTGGGCGGGTACAATGAGCAGTTCTTC
CASRLGGYNEQFF
>TRBV7-2|TRBJ2-3|TRBD2|-
TGTGCCAGCAGCTTAGTAGTAAAGGGACTAGTTACGCAGTATTTT
CASSLVVKGLVTQYF
>TRBV4-2|TRBJ2-3|TRBD2|-
TGTGCCAGCAGCCAAGAAGCGGGGGGGCCAGATACGCAGTATTTT
CASSQEAGGPDTQYF
>TRBV27|TRBJ2-7|-|-
TGTGCCACCGGTCACAGCAGTGGCTACGAGCAGTACTTC
CATGHSSGYEQYF
>TRBV27|TRBJ2-7|TRBD2|-
TGTGCCAGCAGTTTCTCAACTAGCGGGGCGTACGAGCAGTACTTC
CASSFSTSGAYEQYF
>TRBV7-9|TRBJ2-1|-|-
TGTGCCAGCAGCTCGCCCTCTATCCATGAGCAGTTCTTC
CASSSPSIHEQFF
>TRBV10-3|TRBJ2-1|TRBD2|-
TGTGCCATCAGACTAGCGGCAAATGAGCAGTTCTTC
CAIRLAANEQFF
>TRBV5-1|TRBJ1-2|TRBD1|-
TGCGCCAGCAGCTCGGACAGGACCAACTATGGCTACACCTTC
CASSSDRTNYGYTF
>TRBV7-9|TRBJ2-2|-|-
TGTGCCAGCACCCTAGGGAACACCGGGGAGCTGTTTTTT
CASTLGNTGELFF
>TRBV15|TRBJ1-2|-|-
TGTGCCACCAGCAGAGATCTTGGGGGGGACTACACCTTC
CATSRDLGGDYTF
>TRBV20-1|TRBJ1-2|TRBD1|-
TGCAGTGCTAGGCAGGGGGTTGGCTACACCTTC
CSARQGVGYTF
>TRBV29-1|TRBJ2-7|TRBD1|-
TGCAGCGTTGGGGAGATGGACAGGGTAGTTGAGCAGTACTTC
CSVGEMDRVVEQYF
>TRBV6-5|TRBJ1-1|-|-
TGTGCCAGCAGTTACTCCAAATCCGGGAACCCTGAAGCTTTCTTT
CASSYSKSGNPEAFF
>TRBV7-9|TRBJ2-5|-|-
TGTGCCAGCAGCTCGAACCGGGACATCCAAGAGACCCAGTACTTC
CASSSNRDIQETQYF
>TRBV28|TRBJ1-2|-|-
TGTGCCAGCAGTTTAACGGACAGTCCTAACTATGGCTACACCTTC
CASSLTDSPNYGYTF
>TRBV4-1|TRBJ1-3|TRBD1|-
TGCGCCAGCAGCCAGCAGGGGGCGCTTAGTGGAAACACCATATATTTT
CASSQQGALSGNTIYF
>TRBV5-1|TRBJ2-1|-|once
TGCGCCAGCAGCTTGGAAACAAGCTCCTACAATGAGCAGTTCTTC
CASSLETSSYNEQFF
>TRBV9|TRBJ2-1|-|-
TGTGCCAGCAGCGAGCAGGGGGGAGGCGAGCAGTTCTTC
CASSEQGGGEQFF
>TRBV4-1|TRBJ2-7|-|-
TGCGCCAGCAGCCAAGATTTCCCGGGAGCGGTTTCGGGGGAGCAGTACTTC
CASSQDFPGAVSGEQYF
>TRBV6-5|TRBJ1-5|TRBD1|-
TGTGCCAGCAGTCAAGGGACAGGGAATCAGCCCCAGCATTTT
CASSQGTGNQPQHF
>TRBV29-1|TRBJ2-3|TRBD1|-
TGCAGCGTTGTAGAAGGGGGCAGGGATACGCAGTATTTT
CSVVEGGRDTQYF
>TRBV10-1|TRBJ2-5|-|-
TGCGCCAGCAGCCTACAAGAGACCCAGTACTTC
CASSLQETQYF
>TRBV6-5|TRBJ1-4|-|once
TGTGCCAGCAGTTACTGGGCAGCAACTAATGAAAAACTGTTTTTT
CASSYWAATNEKLFF
>TRBV2|TRBJ1-3|-|-
TGTGCCAGCATTAGAGGGATTCCATCTGGAAACACCATATATTTT
CASIRGIPSGNTIYF
>TRBV6-5|TRBJ1-1|-|once
TGTGCCAGCAGTTTCCCAGGTCTTGAGAACACTGAAGCTTTCTTT
CASSFPGLENTEAFF
>TRBV19|TRBJ2-3|TRBD2|-
TGTGCCAGTAGTATCGGACTAGCGGGGTATACGCAGTATTTT
CASSIGLAGYTQYF
>TRBV6-5|TRBJ2-3|-|-
TGTGCCAGCAGTTACTCACTAGCTGCCCTCGTCGATACGCAGTATTTT
CASSYSLAALVDTQYF
>TRBV18|TRBJ2-5|-|-
TGTGCCAGCTCACCTCAAGGGGGGACTACGATTAGGGAGTACTTC
CASSPQGGTTIREYF
>TRBV9|TRBJ1-2|TRBD1|-
TGTGCCAGCAGCGTAGGACAGGGAGGCTATGGCTACACCTTC
CASSVGQGGYGYTF
>TRBV7-9|TRBJ2-1|TRBD2|-
TGTGCCAGCAGCCCGGGGACTAACAATGAGCAGTTCTTC
CASSPGTNNEQFF
>TRBV19|TRBJ1-1|-|once
TGTGCCAGTAGTCAGACAGGGAACACTGAAGCTTTCTTT
CASSQTGNTEAFF
>TRBV29-1|TRBJ2-5|TRBD2|-
TGCAGCGTTGTGGTAGCGGGAGTAGAGACCCAGTACTTC
CSVVVAGVETQYF
>TRBV29-1|TRBJ1-1|-|-
TGCAGCGCTGAGGGGCTTGGTGAAGCTTTCTTT
CSAEGLGEAFF
>TRBV5-1|TRBJ2-7|TRBD1|-
TGCGCCAGCAGCCCGACAGGGGGCTCCTACGAGCAGTACTTC
CASSPTGGSYEQYF
>TRBV29-1|TRBJ2-5|-|-
TGCAGCACAGGGTTACAAGAGACCCAGTACTTC
CSTGLQETQYF